Shown below are 5 T cell receptor beta chains from a single sample sequenced in a study of shared clonotypes between healthy human individuals (dated by TCRdb to about 2020). The library was prepared using the immunoSEQ multiplex PCR assay. Drawn from immuneACCESS, this table holds only the in-frame rearrangements with V and J called that TCRdb kept. Clones are partly lost; checked studies trace under half to an unresolved V gene and leave the rest unexplained. In this sample the table shows more than 850,000 clones, 70% to 80% of which occur a single time. The ten largest clones capture 0.5% to 0.6% of the sample. The specimen was memory CD4+ T cells from PBMCs. Per the publication, the cell subset or site label means: CD45RA-negative fraction. The source of these receptors is a man aged 18 to 29 in good health. Some clones in this sample may be carry-over from other donors' samples.

This chain connects TRBV28 to TRBJ2-2; the D gene is possibly TRBD2 (5 bases). V gave up 7 bases and J gave up 2 bases, with 14 bases separating them. Germline loops: CDR1 MDHEN, CDR2 SYDVKM. CDR3 length: 15 residues. CDR3 sequence: CASTHQGLNTGELFF. CDR3 sequence (DNA): TGTGCCAGCACCCATCAAGGACTTAACACCGGGGAGCTGTTTTTT. Together with reference TRBV28 and TRBJ2-2, the CDR3 gives the full variable domain: DVKVTQSSRYLVKRTGEKVFLECVQDMDHENMFWYRQDPGLGLRLIYFSYDVKMKEKGDIPEGYSVSREKKERFSLILESASTNQTSMYLCASTHQGLNTGELFFGEGSRLTVL.

This chain uses TRBV6-6 with TRBJ1-5; D unclear. The V gene's germline CDR1 is MNHNY and CDR2 SVGAGI (reference sequence). Deletions cut 5 bases from V and 6 bases from J, with 14 bases between. There are 14 residues in the CDR3. The CDR3 protein is CASSPGRVGQPQHF. The DNA for the CDR3 is TGTGCCAGCAGTCCCGGACGGGTGGGTCAGCCCCAGCATTTT.

This chain joins TRBV5-1 and TRBJ2-5; 12 nucleotides match TRBD2. V trimming: 0 bases; J trimming: 4 bases; junction bases outside the gene matches: 7. CDR3 length equals 17 residues. CDR1 and CDR2 (germline): SGHRS, YFSETQ. The CDR3 nucleotides read TGCGCCAGCAGCTTGGATCCCCTAGCGGGAGGGAGAGAGACCCAGTACTTC. This codes for CASSLDPLAGGRETQYF.

This clone was seen only a few times. This chain's CDR3 is CASFQRLFGNEQFF. In DNA, the CDR3 is TGTGCCAGCTTCCAGCGACTATTTGGCAATGAGCAGTTCTTC. The chain has TRBV28 and TRBJ2-1; tentatively, D is TRBD2 (5 bases). This CDR3 region has 14 residues. Germline CDR1 is MDHEN and CDR2 is SYDVKM. Between the trimmed V and J ends, which lost 8 bases and 6 bases, there was a span of 17 bases. Combining the CDR3 with reference TRBV28 and TRBJ2-1 gives the whole variable domain DVKVTQSSRYLVKRTGEKVFLECVQDMDHENMFWYRQDPGLGLRLIYFSYDVKMKEKGDIPEGYSVSREKKERFSLILESASTNQTSMYLCASFQRLFGNEQFFGPGTRLTVL.

The rearrangement joins TRBV18 to TRBJ2-3; 14 bases are shared with TRBD2. V lost 5 bases and J lost 4; bases outside the gene matches: 5. The germline V gene encodes CDR1 KGHSH and CDR2 LQKENI. The CDR3 is 16 residues long. The CDR3 nucleotides are TGTGCCAGCTCAGCGGGACTAGCGGGAGCCTCAGATACGCAGTATTTT. This sequence encodes CASSAGLAGASDTQYF.